Described below is a single T cell receptor (beta chain) sequence and its context. Its antigen is not known. The entry originates in a study of T cell repertoires and HLA-DP antigens. Study overall: In vitro CD4+ alloreactivity was against HeLa-presented HLA-DP.

Germline V gene data show CDR1 as SGDLS and CDR2 as YYNGEE. The CDR3 totals 14 residues. The V gene lost 2 bases and the J gene lost 4 bases, with 9 bases spanning the gap. Deep-resolution sequencing targeted about 200,000 T cell genomes in pre-culture CD4+ samples. Generated by immunoSEQ multiplex PCR, the TCRdb table keeps only in-frame clones and is missing some. This table has almost 90,000 clones, 86% appearing once. The chain recombines TRBV9 with TRBJ2-2; D unclear. This receptor was obtained from a man aged 50-59 years in good health and CMV-seronegative. The source material was CD4+ T cells from PBMCs. As DNA, the CDR3 is TGTGCCAGCAGCGTTTCAGGAGTCACCGGGGAGCTGTTTTTT. Translated, it gives CASSVSGVTGELFF.